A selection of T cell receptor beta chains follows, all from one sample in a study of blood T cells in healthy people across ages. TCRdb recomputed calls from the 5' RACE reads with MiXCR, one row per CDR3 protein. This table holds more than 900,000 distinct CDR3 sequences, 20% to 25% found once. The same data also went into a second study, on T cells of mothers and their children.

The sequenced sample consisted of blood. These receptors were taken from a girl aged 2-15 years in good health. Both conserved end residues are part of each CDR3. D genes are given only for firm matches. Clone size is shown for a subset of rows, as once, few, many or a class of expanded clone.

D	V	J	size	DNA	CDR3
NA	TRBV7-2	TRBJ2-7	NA	TGTGCCAGCAGCCCGATGGTGGTAGTAGGCCGCGAGCAGTACTTC	CASSPMVVVGREQYF
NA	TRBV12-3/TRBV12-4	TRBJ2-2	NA	TGTGCCAGCAGTTTTAATGGGTTCTCGAACACCGGGGAGCTGTTTTTT	CASSFNGFSNTGELFF
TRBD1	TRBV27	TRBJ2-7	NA	TGTGCCAGCAGTCGGCCGGGACAGGGGGACTACGAGCAGTACTTC	CASSRPGQGDYEQYF
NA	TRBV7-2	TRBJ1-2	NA	TGTGCCAGCAGCGCCCTGGGGGGCTACTATGGCTACACCTTC	CASSALGGYYGYTF
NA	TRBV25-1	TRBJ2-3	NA	TGTGCCAGCAGTGGTAGGGTGCTCACAGATACGCAGTATTTT	CASSGRVLTDTQYF
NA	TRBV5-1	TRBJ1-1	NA	TGCGCCAGCAGCTTGGTAAGGGGGGCGGCTGAAGCTTTCTTT	CASSLVRGAAEAFF
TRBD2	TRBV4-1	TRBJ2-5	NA	TGCGCCAGCAGTTTCGGGGGGACTGGGAAGCAGCTCTTC	CASSFGGTGKQLF
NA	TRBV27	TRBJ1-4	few	TGTGCCAGCACCCTGGGTTTTCTGGACCGATTAGAACTGTTTTTT	CASTLGFLDRLELFF
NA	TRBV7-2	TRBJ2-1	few	TGTGCCAGCAGCGCAAAAAGGTGGAGCGGAGGGGGCTACAATGAGCAGTTCTTC	CASSAKRWSGGGYNEQFF
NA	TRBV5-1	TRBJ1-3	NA	TGCGCCAGCAGACAAGGTACCGGAAACACCATATATTTT	CASRQGTGNTIYF
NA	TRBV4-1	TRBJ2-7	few	TGCGCCAGCAGCCCCCGACAGGATTTATTCTACGAGCAGTACTTC	CASSPRQDLFYEQYF
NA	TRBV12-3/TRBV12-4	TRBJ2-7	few	TGTGCCAGCAGTTGGGAGAACTCCTACGAGCAGTACTTC	CASSWENSYEQYF
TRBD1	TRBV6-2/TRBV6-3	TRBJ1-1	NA	TGTGCCAGCAGGGCGGACAGGAAAGGCACTGAAGCTTTCTTT	CASRADRKGTEAFF
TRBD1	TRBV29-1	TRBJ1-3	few	TGCAGCGTCCGGGACAGGACTAGAAACACCATATATTTT	CSVRDRTRNTIYF